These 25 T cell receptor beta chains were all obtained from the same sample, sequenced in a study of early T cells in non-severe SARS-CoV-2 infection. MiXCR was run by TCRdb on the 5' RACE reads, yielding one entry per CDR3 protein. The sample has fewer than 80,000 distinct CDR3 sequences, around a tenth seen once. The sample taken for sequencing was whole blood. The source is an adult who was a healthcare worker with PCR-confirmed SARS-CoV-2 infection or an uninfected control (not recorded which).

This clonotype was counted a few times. The DNA for the CDR3 is TGTGCCAGCAGTGAAACAACAGGGCGTCAGGATGGCTACACCTTC. This codes for CASSETTGRQDGYTF. The chain recombines TRBV28 with TRBJ1-2, with D possibly TRBD1 on 6 matching bases. Germline CDR1 reads MDHEN; CDR2 reads SYDVKM. The CDR3 covers 15 residues. V lost 5 bases and J lost 6, with 19 bases in between.

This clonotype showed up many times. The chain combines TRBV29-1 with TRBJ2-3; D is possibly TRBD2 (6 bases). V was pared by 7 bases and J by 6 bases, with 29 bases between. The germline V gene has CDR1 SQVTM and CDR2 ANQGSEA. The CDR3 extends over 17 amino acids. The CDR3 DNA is TGCAGCGGTGCGGTTAGGAGGGGCCTAGCCGATTCGGATACGCAGTATTTT. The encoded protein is CSGAVRRGLADSDTQYF.

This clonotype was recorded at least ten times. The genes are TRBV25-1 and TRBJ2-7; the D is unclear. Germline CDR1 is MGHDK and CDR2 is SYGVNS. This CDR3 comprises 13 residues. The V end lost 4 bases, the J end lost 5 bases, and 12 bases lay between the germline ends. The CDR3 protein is CASSAWALNEQYF. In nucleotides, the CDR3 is TGTGCCAGCAGTGCTTGGGCCCTTAACGAGCAGTACTTC.

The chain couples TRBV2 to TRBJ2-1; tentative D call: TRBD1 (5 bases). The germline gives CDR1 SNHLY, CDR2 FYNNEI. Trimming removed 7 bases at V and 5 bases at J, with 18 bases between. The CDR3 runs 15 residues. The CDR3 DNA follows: TGTGCCAGCACCTTGATGGGGTCAGGGCACAATGAGCAGTTCTTC. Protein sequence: CASTLMGSGHNEQFF.

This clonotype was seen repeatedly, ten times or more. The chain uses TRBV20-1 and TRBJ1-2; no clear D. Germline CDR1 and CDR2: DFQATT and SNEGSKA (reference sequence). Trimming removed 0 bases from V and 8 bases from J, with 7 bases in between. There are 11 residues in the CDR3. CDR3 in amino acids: CSAREGWGYTF. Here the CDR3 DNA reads TGCAGTGCTAGAGAGGGTTGGGGCTACACCTTC.

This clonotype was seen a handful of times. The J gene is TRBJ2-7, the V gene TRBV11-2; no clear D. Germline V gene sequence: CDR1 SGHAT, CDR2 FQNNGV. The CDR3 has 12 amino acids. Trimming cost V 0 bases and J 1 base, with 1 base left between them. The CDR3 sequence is CASSLESYEQYF. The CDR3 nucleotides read TGTGCCAGCAGCTTAGAATCCTACGAGCAGTACTTC.

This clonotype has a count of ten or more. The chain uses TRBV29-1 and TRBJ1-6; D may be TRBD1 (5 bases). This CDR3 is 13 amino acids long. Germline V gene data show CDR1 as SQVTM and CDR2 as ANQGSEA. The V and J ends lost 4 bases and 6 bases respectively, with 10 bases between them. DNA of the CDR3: TGCAGCGTTGCCGGGACTCCTAATTCACCCCTCCACTTT. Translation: CSVAGTPNSPLHF.

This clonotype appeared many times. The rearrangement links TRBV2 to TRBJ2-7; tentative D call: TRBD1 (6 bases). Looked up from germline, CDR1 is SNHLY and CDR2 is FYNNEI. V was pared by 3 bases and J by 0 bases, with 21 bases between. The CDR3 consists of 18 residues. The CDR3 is CASSDSDRFTAGSYEQYF. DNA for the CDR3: TGTGCCAGCAGTGATTCGGACAGATTCACGGCGGGCTCCTACGAGCAGTACTTC.

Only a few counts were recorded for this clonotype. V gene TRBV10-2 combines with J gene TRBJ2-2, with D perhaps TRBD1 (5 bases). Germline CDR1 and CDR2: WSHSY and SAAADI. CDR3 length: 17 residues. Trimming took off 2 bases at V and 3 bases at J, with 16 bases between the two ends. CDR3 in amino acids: CASSEAVTGLDTGELFF. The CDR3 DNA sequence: TGCGCCAGCAGTGAGGCGGTTACAGGTTTGGACACCGGGGAGCTGTTTTTT.

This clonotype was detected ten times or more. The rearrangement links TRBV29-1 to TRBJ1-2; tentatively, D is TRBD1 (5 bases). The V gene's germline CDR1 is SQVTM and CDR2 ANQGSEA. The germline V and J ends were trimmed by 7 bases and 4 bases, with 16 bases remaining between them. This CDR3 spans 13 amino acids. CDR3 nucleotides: TGCAGCGCTATCCCACCCGACAGCTATGGCTACACCTTC. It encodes CSAIPPDSYGYTF.

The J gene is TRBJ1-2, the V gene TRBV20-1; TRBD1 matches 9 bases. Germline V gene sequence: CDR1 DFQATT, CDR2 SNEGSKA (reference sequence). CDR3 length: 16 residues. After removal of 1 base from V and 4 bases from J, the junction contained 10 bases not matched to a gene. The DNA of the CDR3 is TGCAGTGCTAGAGTAACAGGGACAGGGTTAATCTATGGCTACACCTTC. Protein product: CSARVTGTGLIYGYTF.

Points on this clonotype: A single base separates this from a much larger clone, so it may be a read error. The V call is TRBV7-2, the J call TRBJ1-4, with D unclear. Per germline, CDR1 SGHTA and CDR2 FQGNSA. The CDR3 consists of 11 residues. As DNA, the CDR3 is TGTGCCAACAGCCCTGGGGTAAAACTGTTTTTT. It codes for CANSPGVKLFF.

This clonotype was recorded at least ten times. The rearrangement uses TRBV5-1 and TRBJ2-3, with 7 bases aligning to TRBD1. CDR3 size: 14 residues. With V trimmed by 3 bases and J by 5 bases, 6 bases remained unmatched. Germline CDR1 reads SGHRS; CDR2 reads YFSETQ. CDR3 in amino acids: CASSSGPGGDTQYF. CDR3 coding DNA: TGCGCCAGCAGCTCGGGGCCAGGGGGAGATACGCAGTATTTT. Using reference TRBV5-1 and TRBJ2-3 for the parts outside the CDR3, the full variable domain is KAGVTQTPRYLIKTRGQQVTLSCSPISGHRSVSWYQQTPGQGLQFLFEYFSETQRNKGNFPGRFSGRQFSNSRSEMNVSTLELGDSALYLCASSSGPGGDTQYFGPGTRLTVL.

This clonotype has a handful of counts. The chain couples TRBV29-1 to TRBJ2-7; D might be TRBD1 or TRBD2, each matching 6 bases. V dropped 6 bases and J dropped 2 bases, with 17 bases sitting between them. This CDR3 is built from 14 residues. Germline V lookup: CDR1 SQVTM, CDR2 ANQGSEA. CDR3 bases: TGCAGCGTCCCCGCGGGGTCAGGGGCCTACGAGCAGTACTTC. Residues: CSVPAGSGAYEQYF.

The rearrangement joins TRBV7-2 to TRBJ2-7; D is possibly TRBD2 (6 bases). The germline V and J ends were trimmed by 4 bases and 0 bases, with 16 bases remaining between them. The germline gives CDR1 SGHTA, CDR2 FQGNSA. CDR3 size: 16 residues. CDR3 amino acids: CASSSISGLSSYEQYF. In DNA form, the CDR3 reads TGTGCCAGCAGCTCCATAAGCGGGCTGAGCTCCTACGAGCAGTACTTC.

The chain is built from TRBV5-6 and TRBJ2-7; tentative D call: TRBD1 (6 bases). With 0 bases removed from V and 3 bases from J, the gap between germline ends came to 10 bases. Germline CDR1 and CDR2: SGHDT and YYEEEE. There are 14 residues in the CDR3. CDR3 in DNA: TGTGCCAGCAGCTTGGGGGACACAAGCTACGAGCAGTACTTC. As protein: CASSLGDTSYEQYF.

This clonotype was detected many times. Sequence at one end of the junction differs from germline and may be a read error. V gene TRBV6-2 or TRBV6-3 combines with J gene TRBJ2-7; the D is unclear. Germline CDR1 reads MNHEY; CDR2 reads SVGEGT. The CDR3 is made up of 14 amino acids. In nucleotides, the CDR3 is TGTGCCAGCAGTTGGGTCTTCCACTCCTACGAGCAGTGCTTC. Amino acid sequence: CASSWVFHSYEQCF.

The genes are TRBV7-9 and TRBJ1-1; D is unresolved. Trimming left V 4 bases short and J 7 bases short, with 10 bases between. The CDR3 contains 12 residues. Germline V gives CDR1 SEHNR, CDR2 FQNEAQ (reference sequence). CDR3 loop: CASSSSTYEAFF. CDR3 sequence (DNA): TGTGCCAGCAGCTCGAGCACCTATGAAGCTTTCTTT.

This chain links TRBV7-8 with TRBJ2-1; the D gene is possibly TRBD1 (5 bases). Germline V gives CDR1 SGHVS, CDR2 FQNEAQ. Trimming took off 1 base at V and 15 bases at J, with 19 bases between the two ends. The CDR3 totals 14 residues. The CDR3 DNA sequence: TGTGCCAGCAGCTTAGAAAAGCAGGGCGCGGCTCGGTTCTTC. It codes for CASSLEKQGAARFF. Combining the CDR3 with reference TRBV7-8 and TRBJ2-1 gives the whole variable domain GAGVSQSPRYKVAKRGQDVALRCDPISGHVSLFWYQQALGQGPEFLTYFQNEAQLDKSGLPSDRFFAERPEGSVSTLKIQRTQQEDSAVYLCASSLEKQGAARFFGPGTRLTVL.

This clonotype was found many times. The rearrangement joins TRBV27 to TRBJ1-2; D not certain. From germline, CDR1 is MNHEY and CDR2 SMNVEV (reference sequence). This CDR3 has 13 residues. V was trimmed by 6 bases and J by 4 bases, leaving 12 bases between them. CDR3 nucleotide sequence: TGTGCCAGCAGACGGTCAGGCACCTATGGCTACACCTTC. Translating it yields CASRRSGTYGYTF.

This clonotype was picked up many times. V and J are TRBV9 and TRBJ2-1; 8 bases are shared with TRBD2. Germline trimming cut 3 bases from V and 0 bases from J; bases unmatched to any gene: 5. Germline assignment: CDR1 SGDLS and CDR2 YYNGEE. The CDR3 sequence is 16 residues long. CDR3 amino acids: CASSGYSGVSYNEQFF. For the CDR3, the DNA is TGTGCCAGCAGCGGCTATAGCGGGGTCTCCTACAATGAGCAGTTCTTC.

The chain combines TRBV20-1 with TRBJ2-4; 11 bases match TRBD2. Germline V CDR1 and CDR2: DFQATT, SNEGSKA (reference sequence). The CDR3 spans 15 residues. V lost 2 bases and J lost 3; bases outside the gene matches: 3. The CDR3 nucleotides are TGCAGTGCTAGACTAGCGGGAGGCCACAAAAACATTCAGTACTTC. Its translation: CSARLAGGHKNIQYF.

CDR3: CASSPSNGYEQYF. The CDR3 DNA sequence: TGTGCCAGCAGCCCTTCTAACGGCTACGAGCAGTACTTC. This chain joins TRBV7-3 and TRBJ2-7; no definite D call. CDR3 length: 13 amino acids. CDR1 and CDR2 from the germline V gene are SGHTA and FQGTGA. Deletions cut 5 bases from V and 3 bases from J, with 11 bases between.

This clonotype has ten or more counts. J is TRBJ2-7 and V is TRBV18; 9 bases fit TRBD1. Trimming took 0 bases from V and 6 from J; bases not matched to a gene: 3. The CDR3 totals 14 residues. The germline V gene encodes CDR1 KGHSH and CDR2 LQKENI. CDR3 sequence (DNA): TGTGCCAGCTCACCACCGGGACAGGGTGGCGAGCAGTACTTC. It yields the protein CASSPPGQGGEQYF. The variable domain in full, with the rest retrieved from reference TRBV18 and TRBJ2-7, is NAGVMQNPRHLVRRRGQEARLRCSPMKGHSHVYWYRQLPEEGLKFMVYLQKENIIDESGMPKERFSAEFPKEGPSILRIQQVVRGDSAAYFCASSPPGQGGEQYFGPGTRLTVT.

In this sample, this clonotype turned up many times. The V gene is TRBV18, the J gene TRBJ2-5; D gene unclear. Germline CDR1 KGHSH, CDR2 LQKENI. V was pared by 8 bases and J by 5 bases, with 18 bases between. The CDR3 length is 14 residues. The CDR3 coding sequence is TGTGCCAGCGGGTTCCAGGCATCGCGGGAGACCCAGTACTTC. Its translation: CASGFQASRETQYF.